The clone carrying this T cell receptor (beta chain) was detected once. The CDR3 sequence is 15 residues long. Germline loops: CDR1 SGHRS, CDR2 YFSETQ. The germline V and J ends were trimmed by 4 bases and 2 bases, with 10 bases remaining between them. Those who donated were healthy bone marrow donors. This sample was taken from a study of cytomegalovirus exposure and HLA in healthy donors. Primers for the PCR totalled 60 Vbeta and 13 Jbeta. Sequencing was performed with immunoSEQ multiplex PCR; in TCRdb, only in-frame clones are kept and a portion is missing. The table records around 99,000 clones, about 74% of them present only once.

The chain employs TRBV5-1 and TRBJ1-6; D is unclear. The specimen sequenced was PBMCs. The source of this sequence is a woman in her forties in good health and CMV-seropositive. The CDR3 DNA sequence: TGCGCCAGCAGCCGGGATAGCCCCTATAATTCACCCCTCCACTTT. Amino acids: CASSRDSPYNSPLHF.